Below are 26 T cell receptor beta chains sequenced from a single sample in a study of shared clonotypes between healthy human individuals. Profiling relied on immunoSEQ multiplex PCR, and the TCRdb table lists in-frame clones only, not all of them. The sample lists 2 million or so clones, 85% to 95% occurring once. Sequencing used naive CD4+ T cells sorted from blood. The subset is: CD45RA+ positively selected. These TCRs come from a man aged 18 to 30 in good health.

This clone was seen only once. The chain is built from TRBV5-1 and TRBJ1-3; a possible D gene is TRBD1 (5 bases). The CDR3 loop spans 15 amino acids. Trimming took off 4 bases at V and 7 bases at J, with 18 bases between the two ends. Germline V gene lookup returns CDR1 SGHRS and CDR2 YFSETQ. The CDR3 sequence: CASSLGPIGDNTIYF. DNA of the CDR3: TGCGCCAGCAGCCTGGGACCCATCGGAGACAACACCATATATTTT.

Concerning this clone: It may be a read error: a sequence one base away is much more abundant. The chain employs TRBV7-9 and TRBJ1-1; 7 nucleotides line up with TRBD1. The CDR3 loop spans 13 amino acids. Germline CDR1 SEHNR, CDR2 FQNEAQ (reference sequence). The ends lost 5 bases at V and 4 bases at J; junction bases unmatched: 4. Here the CDR3 reads CASSPGQITEAFF. As DNA, the CDR3 is TGTGCCAGCAGCCCGGGACAGATCACTGAAGCTTTCTTT.

The J gene is TRBJ2-5, the V gene TRBV14; D gene uncertain. This CDR3 is built from 14 residues. The germline V gene has CDR1 SGHDN and CDR2 FVKESK. V was pared by 0 bases and J by 3 bases, with 8 bases between. The CDR3 sequence: CASSQERIKETQYF. Here the CDR3 DNA reads TGTGCCAGCAGCCAAGAAAGGATTAAAGAGACCCAGTACTTC.

The V gene is TRBV2, the J gene TRBJ1-6; D is uncertain. CDR1 and CDR2 (germline): SNHLY, FYNNEI. The CDR3 loop spans 13 amino acids. The V and J ends lost 5 bases and 5 bases respectively, with 7 bases between them. DNA of the CDR3: TGTGCCAGCAGTCTCCAGAATAATTCACCCCTCCACTTT. It encodes CASSLQNNSPLHF.

V and J are TRBV10-1 and TRBJ2-1; tentatively, D is TRBD1 or TRBD2 (5 bases each). Trimming left V 4 bases short and J 0 bases short, with 10 bases between. Germline CDR1 reads WNHNN; CDR2 reads SYGVQD (reference sequence). The CDR3 length is 15 residues. The DNA for the CDR3 is TGCGCCAGCAGTGCCGGGGACCTCTCCTACAATGAGCAGTTCTTC. Amino acids: CASSAGDLSYNEQFF.

The chain links TRBV12-2 to TRBJ2-7; no check of the table's D call, TRBD2, against the DNA was made. TRBV12-2 is tagged as a pseudogene. The CDR3 runs 10 residues. DNA for the CDR3: TGTGCAAGTCGCCCCACGGGGCAGTACTTC. It is translated as CASRPTGQYF.

The J gene is TRBJ1-1, the V gene TRBV27; D perhaps matches TRBD1 (5 bases). V dropped 5 bases and J dropped 0 bases, with 10 bases sitting between them. Germline assignment: CDR1 MNHEY and CDR2 SMNVEV (reference sequence). The CDR3 has 14 amino acids. The CDR3 loop is CASSTTVMNTEAFF. CDR3 DNA sequence: TGTGCCAGCAGTACGACAGTAATGAACACTGAAGCTTTCTTT.

J is TRBJ1-5 and V is TRBV5-5; 10 nucleotides agree with TRBD1. V lost 1 base, J lost 6 bases, and 10 bases stayed unmatched. CDR3 length: 17 amino acids. Germline lookup yields CDR1 SGHKS and CDR2 YYEKEE (reference sequence). CDR3 loop: CASSLFTGQGIGQPQHF. CDR3 sequence (DNA): TGTGCCAGCAGCTTGTTTACGGGACAGGGGATTGGTCAGCCCCAGCATTTT.

V is TRBV5-1 and J is TRBJ2-1; weak D call: TRBD1 (6 bases). Germline CDR1 reads SGHRS; CDR2 reads YFSETQ. The CDR3 loop spans 16 amino acids. V lost 1 base to trimming and J lost 5 bases, with 16 bases between them. The CDR3 region is CASSLPRQASHNEQFF. The DNA for the CDR3 is TGCGCCAGCAGCTTGCCGCGACAGGCTAGCCACAATGAGCAGTTCTTC.

The genes are TRBV4-3 and TRBJ2-3, with D tentatively TRBD1 (6 bases). Between the trimmed V and J ends, which lost 0 bases and 2 bases, there was a span of 12 bases. Germline CDR1 and CDR2: LGHNA and YSLEER. The CDR3 runs 16 residues. The CDR3 DNA is TGCGCCAGCAGCCAAGATAGGGGGAAGATCACAGATACGCAGTATTTT. Protein sequence: CASSQDRGKITDTQYF.

The genes are TRBV5-6 and TRBJ1-3; possible D gene TRBD1, 6 bases. Germline loops: CDR1 SGHDT, CDR2 YYEEEE. The CDR3 covers 15 residues. V lost 2 bases and J lost 0, with 9 bases in between. CDR3 amino acids: CASSLARGSGNTIYF. CDR3 bases: TGTGCCAGCAGCTTAGCCAGGGGCTCTGGAAACACCATATATTTT.

V and J are TRBV29-1 and TRBJ2-5; D not certain. The CDR3 loop spans 13 amino acids. Germline V lookup: CDR1 SQVTM, CDR2 ANQGSEA. Trimming cost V 7 bases and J 5 bases, with 17 bases left between them. The CDR3 nucleotides are TGCAGCGCTCCGGTAGGGCTCGGGGAGACCCAGTACTTC. Translated, it gives CSAPVGLGETQYF.

The CDR3 DNA sequence: TGTGCCAGCAGCTTAACGATCCGGGGCGGGGACACTGAAGCTTTCTTT. It specifies CASSLTIRGGDTEAFF. The V call is TRBV7-3, the J call TRBJ1-1; D is perhaps TRBD1 (5 bases). The CDR3 runs to 16 residues. V gave up 0 bases and J gave up 3 bases, with 14 bases separating them. The germline V gene has CDR1 SGHTA and CDR2 FQGTGA.

The rearrangement links TRBV28 to TRBJ1-1, with 11 positions matching TRBD1. J lost 5 bases, V lost 5 bases, and 13 bases had no gene match. The CDR3 sequence is 17 residues long. Germline values: CDR1 MDHEN, CDR2 SYDVKM. The CDR3 sequence: CASSAMDRGRWITEAFF. CDR3 coding DNA: TGTGCCAGCAGTGCAATGGACAGGGGGCGATGGATAACTGAAGCTTTCTTT.

On this clone itself: This sample includes further DNA sequences coding for the same CDR3. This chain joins TRBV5-4 and TRBJ2-3, with D perhaps given as TRBD1 or TRBD2 (6 bases each). The germline V gene encodes CDR1 SGHNT and CDR2 YYREEE (reference sequence). CDR3 length: 14 residues. V lost 0 bases and J lost 3, with 8 bases in between. CDR3 protein: CASSLGGATDTQYF. As DNA, the CDR3 is TGTGCCAGCAGCTTGGGGGGGGCAACAGATACGCAGTATTTT.

The chain links TRBV7-2 to TRBJ2-5; TRBD1 matches at 9 bases. The CDR3 covers 17 residues. The germline V gene encodes CDR1 SGHTA and CDR2 FQGNSA. The junction had 9 bases not matched to a gene; V was cut back by 0 bases and J by 4 bases. This CDR3 is CASSLAGQGLFGETQYF. CDR3 DNA: TGTGCCAGCAGCTTAGCGGGACAGGGTCTGTTTGGAGAGACCCAGTACTTC.

The J gene is TRBJ1-2, the V gene TRBV7-2, with D possibly TRBD1 on 6 matching bases. CDR1 SGHTA and CDR2 FQGNSA come from the germline V gene. The CDR3 extends over 15 amino acids. V lost 1 base and J 4 bases, leaving 13 bases between the germline ends. In DNA, the CDR3 is TGTGCCAGCAGCTTAGGGACACAGGGCAGCTATGGCTACACCTTC. Encoded protein: CASSLGTQGSYGYTF.

The chain has TRBV11-3 and TRBJ2-1; TRBD2 matches at 11 bases. CDR3 size: 19 residues. Germline-derived CDR1 and CDR2 are SGHNT and YENEEA. V dropped 1 base and J dropped 1; count of bases not matched to a gene: 9. This CDR3 reads CASSLGGLAERTSYNEQFF. The CDR3 nucleotides are TGTGCCAGCAGCTTAGGGGGACTAGCGGAGCGCACTTCCTACAATGAGCAGTTCTTC.

The chain employs TRBV6-6 and TRBJ2-3; no reliable D call. CDR1 MNHNY and CDR2 SVGAGI come from the germline V gene (reference sequence). The CDR3 runs to 15 residues. With 2 bases removed from V and 2 bases from J, the gap between germline ends came to 11 bases. The CDR3, as DNA: TGTGCCAGCAGTTACCTGGTCAGAACCACAGATACGCAGTATTTT. Its protein product is CASSYLVRTTDTQYF.

This clone was seen once. This sequence joins TRBV19 and TRBJ1-2; no clear D. The germline gives CDR1 LNHDA, CDR2 SQIVND (reference sequence). The CDR3 has 13 amino acids. Between the trimmed V and J ends, which lost 3 bases and 4 bases, there was a span of 9 bases. The CDR3 protein is CASSMRKGYGYTF. CDR3 bases: TGTGCCAGTAGTATGCGGAAGGGCTATGGCTACACCTTC. The variable domain in full, with the rest retrieved from reference TRBV19 and TRBJ1-2, is DGGITQSPKYLFRKEGQNVTLSCEQNLNHDAMYWYRQDPGQGLRLIYYSQIVNDFQKGDIAEGYSVSREKKESFPLTVTSAQKNPTAFYLCASSMRKGYGYTFGSGTRLTVV.

This clone was observed a single time. The rearrangement links TRBV5-1 to TRBJ2-7; 10 nucleotides match TRBD1. V shed 2 bases, J shed 4 bases, and the junction held 3 bases outside the gene matches. The CDR3 runs 14 residues. The V gene's germline CDR1 is SGHRS and CDR2 YFSETQ. The CDR3 sequence: CASSLKGQGYEQYF. CDR3 DNA: TGCGCCAGCAGCTTAAAGGGACAGGGGTACGAGCAGTACTTC.

CDR3 DNA: TGTGCCAGCAGACTAGCCCCGGAGAATGAGCAGTTCTTC. This gives the protein CASRLAPENEQFF. The chain is built from TRBV5-4 and TRBJ2-1, with a weak D call TRBD2 (6 bases). V lost 5 bases, J lost 7 bases, and 13 bases lay in between. The CDR3 totals 13 residues. Germline assignment: CDR1 SGHNT and CDR2 YYREEE (reference sequence).

The chain recombines TRBV2 with TRBJ1-5, with D perhaps matching TRBD1 (6 bases). Per germline, CDR1 SNHLY and CDR2 FYNNEI. This CDR3 region has 15 residues. V lost 4 bases and J 2 bases, leaving 12 bases between the germline ends. The CDR3 DNA follows: TGTGCCAGCAGTGGGGACCAGGGGCGCAATCAGCCCCAGCATTTT. It specifies CASSGDQGRNQPQHF.

The chain links TRBV5-6 to TRBJ1-2; 11 bases agree with TRBD1. From germline, CDR1 is SGHDT and CDR2 YYEEEE. Trimming cost V 0 bases and J 1 base; bases outside gene matches: 2. The CDR3 is 16 residues long. The CDR3 reads CASSLVDRGRNYGYTF. CDR3 bases: TGTGCCAGCAGCTTGGTGGACAGGGGGCGTAACTATGGCTACACCTTC.

CDR3 protein: CASSPGQVLTGELFF. Here the CDR3 DNA reads TGTGCCAGCAGCCCCGGGCAAGTACTAACCGGGGAGCTGTTTTTT. The chain is built from TRBV7-8 and TRBJ2-2; no clear D gene. CDR1 is SGHVS, CDR2 FQNEAQ, per germline. CDR3 length: 15 residues. The V gene lost 5 bases and the J gene lost 5 bases, with 15 bases spanning the gap.

The chain carries TRBV2 and TRBJ1-6; D remains unclear. The length of the CDR3 is 12 residues. Trimming stripped 6 bases from V and 10 bases from J, with 10 bases between. Germline CDR1 is SNHLY and CDR2 is FYNNEI. CDR3 sequence reads: CASRGNESPLHF. The CDR3 bases are TGTGCCAGCAGGGGAAATGAATCACCCCTCCACTTT.